Presented here are 9 T cell receptor beta chains from one specimen sequenced in a study of blood T cell repertoires in COVID-19. Some clones are missing from TCRdb's copy, which holds only in-frame ones; the method was immunoSEQ multiplex PCR. The table has 200,000 to 250,000 clones, about 81% seen once. Sequenced input: peripheral blood. Receptors were obtained from a woman older than 75 with COVID-19, enrolled during active disease.

V and J are TRBV5-1 and TRBJ2-1; the match to TRBD2 covers 12 bases. The CDR3 is 14 amino acids. The germline CDR1 and CDR2 sequences are SGHRS and YFSETQ. Trimming took 4 bases from V and 10 from J; bases not matched to a gene: 6. The CDR3 DNA reads as TGCGCCAGCAGCCCCAGGACTAGCGGGGACGAGCAGTTCTTC. Translation gives CASSPRTSGDEQFF.

The V call is TRBV6-4, the J call TRBJ1-2; 8 nucleotides line up with TRBD1. The CDR3 covers 14 residues. Germline assignment: CDR1 MRHNA and CDR2 SNTAGT. V dropped 7 bases and J dropped 5; count of bases not matched to a gene: 9. CDR3 nucleotides: TGTGCCAGCAACGGACAGGGATCTCATTATGGCTACACCTTC. It yields the protein CASNGQGSHYGYTF.

The chain has TRBV5-1 and TRBJ2-7; D is possibly TRBD1 (6 bases). V gave up 0 bases and J gave up 4 bases, with 14 bases separating them. The length of the CDR3 is 15 residues. Germline CDR1 reads SGHRS; CDR2 reads YFSETQ. The CDR3 DNA reads TGCGCCAGCAGCTTGGGAGGGGCCAGGGGTTACGAGCAGTACTTC. Amino acid sequence: CASSLGGARGYEQYF.

This chain connects TRBV5-6 to TRBJ1-2; a possible D gene is TRBD1 (6 bases). Germline V gives CDR1 SGHDT, CDR2 YYEEEE. V was shortened by 2 bases and J by 6 bases, with 11 bases between the two germline ends. This CDR3 region has 13 residues. The CDR3 is CASSLMGANGYTF. In DNA form, the CDR3 reads TGTGCCAGCAGCTTAATGGGGGCTAATGGCTACACCTTC. Looking up the rest from reference TRBV5-6 and TRBJ1-2 gives the full variable domain: DAGVTQSPTHLIKTRGQQVTLRCSPKSGHDTVSWYQQALGQGPQFIFQYYEEEERQRGNFPDRFSGHQFPNYSSELNVNALLLGDSALYLCASSLMGANGYTFGSGTRLTVV.

This clone was found once. The rearrangement links TRBV19 to TRBJ2-3; D gene ambiguous. In germline, CDR1 is LNHDA, CDR2 SQIVND (reference sequence). Deletions cut 8 bases from V and 2 bases from J, with 5 bases between. This CDR3 has 11 amino acids. DNA for the CDR3: TGTGCCAGTTCTATCACAGATACGCAGTATTTT. It yields the protein CASSITDTQYF.

The rearrangement links TRBV30 to TRBJ1-5; 12 nucleotides line up with TRBD1. Trimming cost V 4 bases and J 7 bases; bases outside gene matches: 17. The CDR3 spans 18 residues. Germline V gene lookup returns CDR1 GTSNPN and CDR2 SVGIG (reference sequence). The CDR3 sequence: CAWNTPDGTGGPGQPQHF. CDR3 coding DNA: TGTGCCTGGAATACCCCCGACGGGACAGGGGGCCCGGGGCAGCCCCAGCATTTT.

The rearrangement uses TRBV9 and TRBJ1-4; the D gene is possibly TRBD1 (6 bases). With 6 bases removed from V and 2 bases from J, the gap between germline ends came to 14 bases. The CDR3 is made up of 15 amino acids. Germline V gene data show CDR1 as SGDLS and CDR2 as YYNGEE. Here the CDR3 DNA reads TGTGCCAGCAACCTACAGGGCCGGACTAATGAAAAACTGTTTTTT. Translation gives CASNLQGRTNEKLFF.

This chain joins TRBV18 and TRBJ2-7; perhaps TRBD2 as D (6 bases). The V end lost 6 bases, the J end lost 1 base, and 13 bases lay between the germline ends. There are 14 residues in the CDR3. Germline V gene sequence: CDR1 KGHSH, CDR2 LQKENI. The CDR3 DNA sequence: TGTGCCAGCTCCGGGACTCACATTTCCTACGAGCAGTACTTC. Its translation is CASSGTHISYEQYF.

The chain is built from TRBV18 and TRBJ1-1; the D gene is possibly TRBD1 (6 bases). This CDR3 is built from 16 residues. The V end lost 0 bases, the J end lost 4 bases, and 15 bases lay between the germline ends. The germline V gene has CDR1 KGHSH and CDR2 LQKENI. The chain's CDR3 is CASSPPGGGAGTEAFF. CDR3 DNA: TGTGCCAGCTCACCACCGGGAGGGGGGGCGGGCACTGAAGCTTTCTTT.